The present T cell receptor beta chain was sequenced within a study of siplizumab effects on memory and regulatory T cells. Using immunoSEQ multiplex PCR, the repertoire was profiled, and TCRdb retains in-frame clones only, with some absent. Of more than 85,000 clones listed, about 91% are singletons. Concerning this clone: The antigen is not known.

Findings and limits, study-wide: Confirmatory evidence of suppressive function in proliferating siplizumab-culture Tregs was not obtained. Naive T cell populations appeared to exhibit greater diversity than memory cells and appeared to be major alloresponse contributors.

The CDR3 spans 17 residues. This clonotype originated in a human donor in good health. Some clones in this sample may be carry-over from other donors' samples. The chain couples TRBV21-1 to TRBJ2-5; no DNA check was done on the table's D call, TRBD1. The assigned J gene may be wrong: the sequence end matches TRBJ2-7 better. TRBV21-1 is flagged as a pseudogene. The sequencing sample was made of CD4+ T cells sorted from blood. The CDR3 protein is CASSTILGHHNSYEQYF. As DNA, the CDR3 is TGTGCCAGCAGCACCATTCTTGGACACCACAACTCCTACGAGCAGTACTTC.